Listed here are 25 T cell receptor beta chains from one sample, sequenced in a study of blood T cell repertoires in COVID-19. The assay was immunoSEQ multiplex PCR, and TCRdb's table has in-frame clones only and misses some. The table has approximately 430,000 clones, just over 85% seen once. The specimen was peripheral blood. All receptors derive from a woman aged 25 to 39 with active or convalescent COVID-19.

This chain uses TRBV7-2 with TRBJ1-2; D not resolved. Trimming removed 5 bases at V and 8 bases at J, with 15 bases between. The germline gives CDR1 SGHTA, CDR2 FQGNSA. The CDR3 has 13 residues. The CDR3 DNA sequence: TGTGCCAGCAGCCAAGTCGGGGTACAGGGCTACACCTTC. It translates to CASSQVGVQGYTF.

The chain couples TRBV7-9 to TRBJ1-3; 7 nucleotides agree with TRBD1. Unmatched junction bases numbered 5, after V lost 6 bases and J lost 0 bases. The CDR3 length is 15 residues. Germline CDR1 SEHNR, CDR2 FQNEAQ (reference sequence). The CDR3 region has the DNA TGTGCCAGCAGACCGGACAGGTTCTCTGGAAACACCATATATTTT. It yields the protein CASRPDRFSGNTIYF.

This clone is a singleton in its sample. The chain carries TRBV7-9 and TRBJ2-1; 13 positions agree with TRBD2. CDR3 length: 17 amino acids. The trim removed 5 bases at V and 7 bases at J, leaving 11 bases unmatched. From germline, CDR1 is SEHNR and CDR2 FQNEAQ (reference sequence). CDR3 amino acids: CASSLSPGLAGLNEQFF. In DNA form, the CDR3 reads TGTGCCAGCAGCCTATCCCCGGGACTAGCGGGGTTAAATGAGCAGTTCTTC.

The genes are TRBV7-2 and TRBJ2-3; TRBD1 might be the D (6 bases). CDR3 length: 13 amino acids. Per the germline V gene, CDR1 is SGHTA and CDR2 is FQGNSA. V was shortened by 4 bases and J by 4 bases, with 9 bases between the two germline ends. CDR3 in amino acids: CASSYRVADTQYF. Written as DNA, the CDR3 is TGTGCCAGCAGCTACAGGGTTGCAGATACGCAGTATTTT.

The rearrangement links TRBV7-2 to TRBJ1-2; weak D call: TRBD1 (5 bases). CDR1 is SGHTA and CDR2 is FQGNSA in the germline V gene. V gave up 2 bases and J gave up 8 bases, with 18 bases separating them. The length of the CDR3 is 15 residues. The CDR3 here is CASSLRSRDLIGYTF. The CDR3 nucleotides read TGTGCCAGCAGCTTAAGGTCCAGGGATCTGATCGGCTACACCTTC.

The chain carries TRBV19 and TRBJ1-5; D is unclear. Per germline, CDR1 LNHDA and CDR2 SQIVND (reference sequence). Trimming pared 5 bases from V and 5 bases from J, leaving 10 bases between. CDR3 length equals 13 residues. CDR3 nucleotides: TGTGCCAGTAGTGAATTTAGAGATCAGCCCCAGCATTTT. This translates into CASSEFRDQPQHF.

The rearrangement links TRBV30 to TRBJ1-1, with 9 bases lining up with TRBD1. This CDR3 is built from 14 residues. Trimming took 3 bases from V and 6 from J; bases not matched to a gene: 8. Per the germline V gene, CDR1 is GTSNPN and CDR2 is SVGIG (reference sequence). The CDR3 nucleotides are TGTGCCTGGAGCAGAGGGACAGGGCGGGCTGAAGCTTTCTTT. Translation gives CAWSRGTGRAEAFF.

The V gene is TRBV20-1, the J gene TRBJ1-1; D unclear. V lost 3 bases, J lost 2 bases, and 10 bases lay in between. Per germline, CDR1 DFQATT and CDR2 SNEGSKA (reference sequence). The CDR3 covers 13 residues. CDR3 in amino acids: CSASYAGNTEAFF. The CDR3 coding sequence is TGCAGTGCTAGTTATGCGGGCAACACTGAAGCTTTCTTT.

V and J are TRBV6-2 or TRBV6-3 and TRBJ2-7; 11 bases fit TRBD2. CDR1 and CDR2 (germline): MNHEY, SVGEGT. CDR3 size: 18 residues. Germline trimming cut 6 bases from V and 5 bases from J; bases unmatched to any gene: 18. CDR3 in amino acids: CASRYPRLAGKRSHEQYF. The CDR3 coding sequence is TGTGCCAGCAGATACCCCCGACTAGCGGGAAAAAGGTCCCACGAGCAGTACTTC.

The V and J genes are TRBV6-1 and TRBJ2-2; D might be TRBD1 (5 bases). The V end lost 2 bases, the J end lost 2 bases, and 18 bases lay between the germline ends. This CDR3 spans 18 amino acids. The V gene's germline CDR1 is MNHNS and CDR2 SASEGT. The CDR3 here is CASSESTVTRRNTGELFF. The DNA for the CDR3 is TGTGCCAGCAGTGAATCGACAGTCACACGACGAAACACCGGGGAGCTGTTTTTT.

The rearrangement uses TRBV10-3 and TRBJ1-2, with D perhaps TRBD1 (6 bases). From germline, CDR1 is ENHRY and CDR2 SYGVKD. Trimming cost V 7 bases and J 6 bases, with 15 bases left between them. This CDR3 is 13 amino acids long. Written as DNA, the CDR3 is TGTGCCATCAAGGACAGTCTGGCGGATGGCTACACCTTC. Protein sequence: CAIKDSLADGYTF.

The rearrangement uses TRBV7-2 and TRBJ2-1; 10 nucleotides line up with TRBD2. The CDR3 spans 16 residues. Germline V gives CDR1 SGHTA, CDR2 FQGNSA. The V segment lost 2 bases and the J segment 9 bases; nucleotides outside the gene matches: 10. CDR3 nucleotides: TGTGCCAGCAGCTTAAAAGAGGTAGCGGGGGGAGGTGAGCAGTTCTTC. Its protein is CASSLKEVAGGGEQFF.

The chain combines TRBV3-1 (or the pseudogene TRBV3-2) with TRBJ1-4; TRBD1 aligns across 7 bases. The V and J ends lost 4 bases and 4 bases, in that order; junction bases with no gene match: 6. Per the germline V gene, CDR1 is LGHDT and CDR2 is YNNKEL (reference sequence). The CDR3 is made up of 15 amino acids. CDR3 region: CASSPRTGINEKLFF. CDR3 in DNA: TGTGCCAGCAGCCCCCGGACAGGAATTAATGAAAAACTGTTTTTT.

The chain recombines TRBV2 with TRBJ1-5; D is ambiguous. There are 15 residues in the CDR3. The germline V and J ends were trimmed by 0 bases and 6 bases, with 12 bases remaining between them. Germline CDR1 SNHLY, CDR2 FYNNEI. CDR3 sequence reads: CASSEASQKSQPQHF. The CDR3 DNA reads TGTGCCAGCAGTGAAGCCTCCCAGAAGTCTCAGCCCCAGCATTTT.

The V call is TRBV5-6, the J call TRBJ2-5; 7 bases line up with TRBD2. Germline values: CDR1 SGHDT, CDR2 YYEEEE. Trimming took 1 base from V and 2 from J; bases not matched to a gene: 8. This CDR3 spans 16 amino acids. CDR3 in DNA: TGTGCCAGCAGCTTGTTAACGGGGGGACCACAAGAGACCCAGTACTTC. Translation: CASSLLTGGPQETQYF.

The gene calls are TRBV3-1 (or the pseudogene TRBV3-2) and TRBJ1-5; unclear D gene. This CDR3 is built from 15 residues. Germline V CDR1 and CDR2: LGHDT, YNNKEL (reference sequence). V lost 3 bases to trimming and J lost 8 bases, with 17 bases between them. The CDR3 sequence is CASSHRGGSPEPQHF. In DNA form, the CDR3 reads TGTGCCAGCAGCCACCGAGGCGGATCACCGGAGCCCCAGCATTTT.

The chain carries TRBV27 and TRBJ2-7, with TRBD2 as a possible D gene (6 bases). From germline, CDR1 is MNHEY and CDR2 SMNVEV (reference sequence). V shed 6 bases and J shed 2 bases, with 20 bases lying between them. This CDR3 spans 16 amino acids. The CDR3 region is CASSLLFGGRTYEQYF. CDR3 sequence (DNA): TGTGCCAGCAGCTTGTTGTTCGGTGGGAGGACCTACGAGCAGTACTTC.

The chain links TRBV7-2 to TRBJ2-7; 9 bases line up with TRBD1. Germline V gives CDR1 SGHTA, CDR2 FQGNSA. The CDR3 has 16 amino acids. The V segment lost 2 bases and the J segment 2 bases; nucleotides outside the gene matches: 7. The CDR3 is CASSLKSGQGPYEQYF. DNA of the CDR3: TGTGCCAGCAGCTTAAAGTCGGGACAGGGACCCTACGAGCAGTACTTC.

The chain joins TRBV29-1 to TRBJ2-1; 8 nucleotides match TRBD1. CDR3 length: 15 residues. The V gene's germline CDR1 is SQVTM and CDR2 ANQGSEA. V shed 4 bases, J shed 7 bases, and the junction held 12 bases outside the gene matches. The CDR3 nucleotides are TGCAGCGTTGTGGACCCGGGACAGGATCGGAATGAGCAGTTCTTC. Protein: CSVVDPGQDRNEQFF.

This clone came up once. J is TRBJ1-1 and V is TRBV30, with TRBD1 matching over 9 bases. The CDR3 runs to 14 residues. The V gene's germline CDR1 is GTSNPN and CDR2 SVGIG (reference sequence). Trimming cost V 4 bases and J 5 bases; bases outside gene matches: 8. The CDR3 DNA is TGTGCCTGGAAACCGACAGGGGGATGGACTGAAGCTTTCTTT. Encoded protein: CAWKPTGGWTEAFF. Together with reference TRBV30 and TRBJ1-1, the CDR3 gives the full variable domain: SQTIHQWPATLVQPVGSPLSLECTVEGTSNPNLYWYRQAAGRGLQLLFYSVGIGQISSEVPQNLSASRPQDRQFILSSKKLLLSDSGFYLCAWKPTGGWTEAFFGQGTRLTVV.

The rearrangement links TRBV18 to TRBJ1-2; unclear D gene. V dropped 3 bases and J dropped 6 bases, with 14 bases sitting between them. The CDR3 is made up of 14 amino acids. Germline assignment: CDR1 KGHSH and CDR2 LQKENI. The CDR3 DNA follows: TGTGCCAGCTCACCCGCCATAGAGGGAGATGGCTACACCTTC. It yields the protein CASSPAIEGDGYTF. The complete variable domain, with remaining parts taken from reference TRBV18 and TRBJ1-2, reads NAGVMQNPRHLVRRRGQEARLRCSPMKGHSHVYWYRQLPEEGLKFMVYLQKENIIDESGMPKERFSAEFPKEGPSILRIQQVVRGDSAAYFCASSPAIEGDGYTFGSGTRLTVV.

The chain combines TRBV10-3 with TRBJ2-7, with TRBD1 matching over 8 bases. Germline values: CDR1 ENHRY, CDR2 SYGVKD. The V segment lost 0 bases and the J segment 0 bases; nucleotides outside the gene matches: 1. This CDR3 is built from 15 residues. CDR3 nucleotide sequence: TGTGCCATCAGTGAGTCGGGACAGGTCTCCTACGAGCAGTACTTC. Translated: CAISESGQVSYEQYF.

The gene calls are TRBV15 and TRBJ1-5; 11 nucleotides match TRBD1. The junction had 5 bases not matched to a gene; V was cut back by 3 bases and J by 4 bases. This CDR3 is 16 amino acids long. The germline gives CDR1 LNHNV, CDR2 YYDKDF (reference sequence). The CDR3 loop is CATSRRDRGTNQPQHF. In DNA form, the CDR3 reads TGTGCCACCAGCAGGCGGGACAGGGGGACTAATCAGCCCCAGCATTTT. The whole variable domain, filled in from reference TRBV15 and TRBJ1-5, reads DAMVIQNPRYQVTQFGKPVTLSCSQTLNHNVMYWYQQKSSQAPKLLFHYYDKDFNNEADTPDNFQSRRPNTSFCFLDIRSPGLGDTAMYLCATSRRDRGTNQPQHFGDGTRLSIL.

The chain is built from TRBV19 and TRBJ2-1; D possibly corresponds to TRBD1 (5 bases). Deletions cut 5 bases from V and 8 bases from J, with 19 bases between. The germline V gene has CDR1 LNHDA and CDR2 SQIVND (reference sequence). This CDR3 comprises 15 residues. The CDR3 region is CASSPLLTLGDEQFF. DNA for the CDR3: TGTGCCAGTAGTCCCTTACTCACTCTAGGGGATGAGCAGTTCTTC.

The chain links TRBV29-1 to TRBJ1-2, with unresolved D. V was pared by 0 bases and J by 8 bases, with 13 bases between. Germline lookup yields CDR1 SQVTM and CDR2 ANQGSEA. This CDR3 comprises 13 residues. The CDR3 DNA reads TGCAGCGTTGAAGATCTGCTGTCTAGAGGCTACACCTTC. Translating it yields CSVEDLLSRGYTF.